This T cell receptor beta chain was sequenced in a study of cytomegalovirus exposure and HLA in healthy donors. PCR used 60 Vbeta primers and 13 Jbeta primers. Sequencing used immunoSEQ multiplex PCR; TCRdb keeps in-frame clones, though not all of them. Among over 150,000 clones listed, roughly 75% were seen once. The V gene end was trimmed by 1 base and the J gene end by 5 bases; junction bases not matched to a gene: 1. Germline loops: CDR1 SGHTA, CDR2 FQGNSA. The CDR3 spans 15 residues. The V call is TRBV7-2, the J call TRBJ2-1, with 11 bases matching TRBD2. Sequencing was performed on PBMCs. The TCR comes from a man between 25 and 39 years old in good health and CMV-seropositive. The CDR3 region is CASSLVAGGDNEQFF. The CDR3 region has the DNA TGTGCCAGCAGCTTAGTAGCGGGAGGGGACAATGAGCAGTTCTTC.